This T cell receptor (beta chain) originates from a study of blood T cell repertoires in COVID-19. Study details: COVID-19 samples collected from the United States, Italy and Spain covered acute and convalescent phases. The analysed material was cDNA or gDNA that came from T cells, B-cell-depleted T cells, or PBMCs.

Profiled with immunoSEQ multiplex PCR; TCRdb holds only in-frame clones, not every one. Of 100,000 to 150,000 clones in the sample, about 80% are singletons; the top ten hold about 9.9%. The sample consisted of peripheral blood. This receptor was taken from a man aged 40-50 years with active or convalescent COVID-19.

CDR3 bases: TGCGCCAGCAGCTTGAGTGGAGGGACTGGGGCCAACGTCCTGACTTTC. Protein: CASSLSGGTGANVLTF. The rearrangement links TRBV5-1 to TRBJ2-6, with D possibly TRBD2 on 6 matching bases. V lost 1 base and J lost 2, with 10 bases in between. The germline V gene encodes CDR1 SGHRS and CDR2 YFSETQ. The CDR3 has 16 residues.